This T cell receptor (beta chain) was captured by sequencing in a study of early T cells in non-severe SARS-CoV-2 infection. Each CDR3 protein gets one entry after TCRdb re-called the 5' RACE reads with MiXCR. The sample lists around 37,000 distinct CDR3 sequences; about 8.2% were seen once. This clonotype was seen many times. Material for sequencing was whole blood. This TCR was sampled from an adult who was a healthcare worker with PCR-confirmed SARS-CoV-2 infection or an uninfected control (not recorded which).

As DNA, the CDR3 is TGTGCCAGCAGCTACGGGACGGTAAGCTCCTACGAGCAGTACTTC. The encoded protein is CASSYGTVSSYEQYF. The rearrangement links TRBV7-2 to TRBJ2-7; D assignment may be TRBD1 or TRBD2 (5 bases each). The CDR3 loop spans 15 amino acids. Trimming removed 4 bases at V and 0 bases at J, with 13 bases between. CDR1 is SGHTA and CDR2 is FQGNSA in the germline V gene.